This T cell receptor (beta chain) was retrieved from a study of identical twins. Overall study findings and caveats: Invariant T cells like MAIT and iNKT could partly confound the zero-insertion analyses.

From the 5' RACE reads, TCRdb called clonotypes with MiXCR, one entry per CDR3 protein. The sample has around 530,000 distinct CDR3 sequences, 15% seen once. Looked up from germline, CDR1 is SGHRS and CDR2 is YFSETQ. The CDR3 runs to 15 residues. V shed 4 bases and J 8 bases; nucleotides not matched to a gene: 6. As to this clonotype: Its antigen remains unknown.

The same data also went into a second study, on yellow fever vaccine responses in identical twins.

The specimen sequenced was CD4+ T cells sorted from blood. The chain employs TRBV5-1 and TRBJ2-1; TRBD2 agrees at 13 bases. This clonotype was sampled from a woman younger than 35 in good health. The CDR3 sequence is CASSVGTSGMYEQFF. CDR3 in DNA: TGCGCCAGCAGCGTCGGGACTAGCGGGATGTATGAGCAGTTCTTC. The variable domain in full, with the rest retrieved from reference TRBV5-1 and TRBJ2-1, is KAGVTQTPRYLIKTRGQQVTLSCSPISGHRSVSWYQQTPGQGLQFLFEYFSETQRNKGNFPGRFSGRQFSNSRSEMNVSTLELGDSALYLCASSVGTSGMYEQFFGPGTRLTVL.